Below, 5 T cell receptor beta chains from the same sample are listed, as sequenced in a study of blood T cell repertoires in COVID-19. Sequencing was performed with immunoSEQ multiplex PCR; in TCRdb, only in-frame clones are kept and a portion is missing. The sample includes about 110,000 clones, around four fifths of them seen just once. The sequencing input was peripheral blood. These receptors came from a man between 65 and 85 years old with acute or convalescent COVID-19.

This chain links TRBV5-1 with TRBJ2-2; tentatively, D is TRBD1 (5 bases). The germline V and J ends were trimmed by 4 bases and 5 bases, with 15 bases remaining between them. The CDR3 loop spans 15 amino acids. CDR1 and CDR2 from the germline V gene are SGHRS and YFSETQ. The CDR3 is CASSPGADLTGELFF. The CDR3, as DNA: TGCGCCAGCAGCCCTGGGGCAGACTTGACCGGGGAGCTGTTTTTT.

The rearrangement links TRBV18 to TRBJ2-5; possible D gene TRBD2, 5 bases. Germline V CDR1 and CDR2: KGHSH, LQKENI. This CDR3 has 15 amino acids. Deletions cut 2 bases from V and 5 bases from J, with 15 bases between. The CDR3 coding sequence is TGTGCCAGCTCACCATTCGAAGGAGGTGGGGAGACCCAGTACTTC. The encoded protein is CASSPFEGGGETQYF. Variable domain in full (rest from reference TRBV18 and TRBJ2-5): NAGVMQNPRHLVRRRGQEARLRCSPMKGHSHVYWYRQLPEEGLKFMVYLQKENIIDESGMPKERFSAEFPKEGPSILRIQQVVRGDSAAYFCASSPFEGGGETQYFGPGTRLLVL.

This rearrangement joins TRBV3-1 (or the pseudogene TRBV3-2) to TRBJ2-2; D might be TRBD1 (5 bases). Germline CDR1 LGHDT, CDR2 YNNKEL (reference sequence). Trimming pared 1 base from V and 0 bases from J, leaving 15 bases between. There are 18 residues in the CDR3. DNA of the CDR3: TGTGCCAGCAGCCAAGTTGATGGGGCAGGGCCGAACACCGGGGAGCTGTTTTTT. Amino acids: CASSQVDGAGPNTGELFF.

This chain links TRBV6-1 with TRBJ1-6; D is unclear. The V gene lost 2 bases and the J gene lost 18 bases, with 8 bases spanning the gap. Germline-derived CDR1 and CDR2 are MNHNS and SASEGT. The CDR3 sequence is 10 residues long. Here the CDR3 reads CASSETYYHF. CDR3 bases: TGTGCCAGCAGTGAAACCTATTACCACTTT.

The chain joins TRBV9 to TRBJ1-5, with D uncertain. CDR1 and CDR2 from the germline V gene are SGDLS and YYNGEE. Between the trimmed V and J ends, which lost 3 bases and 15 bases, there was a span of 4 bases. The CDR3 runs 8 residues. CDR3 sequence (DNA): TGTGCCAGCAGCGGAGGGCATTTT. It specifies CASSGGHF.